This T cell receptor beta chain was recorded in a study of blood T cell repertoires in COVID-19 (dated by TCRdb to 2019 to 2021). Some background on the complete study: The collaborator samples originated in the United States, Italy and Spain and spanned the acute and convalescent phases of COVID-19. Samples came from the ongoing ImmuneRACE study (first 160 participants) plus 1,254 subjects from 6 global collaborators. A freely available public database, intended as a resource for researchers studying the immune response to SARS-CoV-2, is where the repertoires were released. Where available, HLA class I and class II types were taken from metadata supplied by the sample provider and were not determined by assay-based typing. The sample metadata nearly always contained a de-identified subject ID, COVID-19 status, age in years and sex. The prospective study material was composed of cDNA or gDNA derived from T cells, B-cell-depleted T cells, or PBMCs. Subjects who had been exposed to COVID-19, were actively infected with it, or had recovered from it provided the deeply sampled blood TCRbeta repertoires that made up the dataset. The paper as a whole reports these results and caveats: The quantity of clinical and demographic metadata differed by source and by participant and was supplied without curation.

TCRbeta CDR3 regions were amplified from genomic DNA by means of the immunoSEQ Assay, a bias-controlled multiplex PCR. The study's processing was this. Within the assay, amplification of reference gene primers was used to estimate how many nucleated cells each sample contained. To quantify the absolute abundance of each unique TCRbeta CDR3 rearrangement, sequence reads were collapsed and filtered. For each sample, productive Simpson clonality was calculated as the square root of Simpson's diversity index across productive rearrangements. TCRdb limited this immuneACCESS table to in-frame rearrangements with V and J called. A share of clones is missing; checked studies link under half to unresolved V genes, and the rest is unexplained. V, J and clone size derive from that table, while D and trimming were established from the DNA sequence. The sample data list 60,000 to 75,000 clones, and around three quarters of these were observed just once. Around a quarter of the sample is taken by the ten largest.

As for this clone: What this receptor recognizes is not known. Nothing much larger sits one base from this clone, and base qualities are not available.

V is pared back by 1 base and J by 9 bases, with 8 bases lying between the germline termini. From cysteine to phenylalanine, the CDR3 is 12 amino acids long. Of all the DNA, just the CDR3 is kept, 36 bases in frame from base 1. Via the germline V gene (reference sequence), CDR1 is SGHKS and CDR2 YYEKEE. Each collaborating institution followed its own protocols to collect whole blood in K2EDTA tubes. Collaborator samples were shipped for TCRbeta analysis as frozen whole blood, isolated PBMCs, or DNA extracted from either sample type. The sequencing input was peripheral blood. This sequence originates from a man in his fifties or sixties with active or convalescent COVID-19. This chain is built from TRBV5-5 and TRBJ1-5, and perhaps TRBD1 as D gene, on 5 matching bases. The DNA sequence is TGTGCCAGCAGCTTGAACGGGGGGCCCCAGCATTTT. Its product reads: CASSLNGGPQHF.